This TCR beta chain was obtained from a study of blood T cell repertoires in COVID-19. Sequencing was performed with immunoSEQ multiplex PCR; in TCRdb, only in-frame clones are kept and a portion is missing. The profile shows about 110,000 clones, roughly 82% of them singletons. V shed 0 bases and J shed 5 bases, with 9 bases lying between them. The CDR3 totals 13 residues. Germline V gene data show CDR1 as SGHRS and CDR2 as YFSETQ. The specimen sequenced was peripheral blood. The receptor was derived from a woman aged 60 to 75 with acute or convalescent COVID-19. The rearrangement links TRBV5-1 to TRBJ2-7; D remains ambiguous. The CDR3 region is CASSLVRSHEQYF. In DNA form, the CDR3 reads TGCGCCAGCAGCTTGGTTCGGAGTCACGAGCAGTACTTC.